A single sample gave rise to the 24 T cell receptor beta chains below, sequenced in a study of early T cells in non-severe SARS-CoV-2 infection. TCRdb independently ran MiXCR on the 5' RACE reads; one entry per CDR3 protein. This sample carries more than 65,000 distinct CDR3 sequences, approximately 13% of them seen once, and the ten largest clones take roughly 5%. The sample was whole blood. The receptors come from an adult who was a healthcare worker with PCR-confirmed SARS-CoV-2 infection or an uninfected control (not recorded which).

This clonotype has a single count. The chain links TRBV2 to TRBJ1-2, with D perhaps matching TRBD1 (5 bases). This CDR3 has 14 residues. Trimming shortened V by 0 bases and J by 9 bases, and 14 bases separated the two germline ends. CDR1 SNHLY and CDR2 FYNNEI come from the germline V gene. The CDR3 DNA follows: TGTGCCAGCAGTGAAGCGCTTAGGCAGGGAAGCTACACCTTC. Protein sequence: CASSEALRQGSYTF.

This chain joins TRBV15 and TRBJ2-2, with D possibly being TRBD1 (6 bases). The germline V gene has CDR1 LNHNV and CDR2 YYDKDF (reference sequence). The CDR3 is 15 residues long. Trimming removed 3 bases from V and 1 base from J, with 9 bases in between. The CDR3, as DNA: TGTGCCACCAGCAGGGGGGCGGGGAACACCGGGGAGCTGTTTTTT. Protein: CATSRGAGNTGELFF.

Many counts were recorded for this clonotype. The rearrangement links TRBV18 to TRBJ2-1; 11 bases are a match to TRBD1. The CDR3 contains 15 residues. The germline CDR1 and CDR2 sequences are KGHSH and LQKENI. V trimming: 0 bases; J trimming: 7 bases; junction bases outside the gene matches: 2. The CDR3 nucleotides read TGTGCCAGCTCACCACCGGGACAGGGGGGAAATGAGCAGTTCTTC. This encodes CASSPPGQGGNEQFF.

This clonotype was seen many times. J is TRBJ2-5 and V is TRBV2; D tentatively fits TRBD1 or TRBD2 (5 bases each). Looked up from germline, CDR1 is SNHLY and CDR2 is FYNNEI. V dropped 6 bases and J dropped 4 bases, with 15 bases sitting between them. The CDR3 consists of 14 residues. CDR3 region: CASSGTRGRETQYF. In DNA, the CDR3 is TGTGCCAGCAGCGGGACCCGCGGACGAGAGACCCAGTACTTC.

This clonotype appeared many times. V and J are TRBV29-1 and TRBJ2-5; the match to TRBD1 covers 7 bases. The CDR3 sequence is 12 residues long. CDR1 SQVTM and CDR2 ANQGSEA come from the germline V gene. V lost 6 bases, J lost 2 bases, and 3 bases stayed unmatched. The CDR3 nucleotides read TGCAGCGTCCGACAGGGTCAAGAGACCCAGTACTTC. This encodes CSVRQGQETQYF.

The table lists this clonotype with many counts. The J gene is TRBJ2-1, the V gene TRBV20-1; 9 bases are shared with TRBD2. This CDR3 contains 16 residues. In germline, CDR1 is DFQATT, CDR2 SNEGSKA (reference sequence). Unmatched junction bases numbered 22, after V lost 5 bases and J lost 14 bases. CDR3: CSAPDRLAGEMGAEFF. CDR3 bases: TGCAGTGCTCCCGACCGGTTAGCGGGGGAAATGGGGGCGGAGTTCTTC.

This clonotype was detected ten times or more. The genes are TRBV2 and TRBJ2-3, with 9 nucleotides matching TRBD1. This CDR3 comprises 15 residues. Germline loops: CDR1 SNHLY, CDR2 FYNNEI. Trimming removed 5 bases from V and 5 bases from J; junction bases left unmatched: 8. CDR3 region: CASSPIGQGQDTQYF. The CDR3 nucleotides are TGTGCCAGCAGTCCTATTGGACAGGGGCAAGATACGCAGTATTTT.

This clonotype occurred many times. This rearrangement joins TRBV20-1 to TRBJ2-7; no clear D. From germline, CDR1 is DFQATT and CDR2 SNEGSKA (reference sequence). Between the trimmed V and J ends, which lost 0 bases and 3 bases, there was a span of 9 bases. CDR3 length: 13 residues. Written as DNA, the CDR3 is TGCAGTGCTAGAGATCGTGCCGGCTACGAGCAGTACTTC. Translated, it gives CSARDRAGYEQYF.

CDR3 in amino acids: CSARDYWALGTDTQYF. CDR3 bases: TGCAGTGCTAGAGATTACTGGGCCCTGGGCACAGATACGCAGTATTTT. V gene TRBV20-1 combines with J gene TRBJ2-3; no reliable D call. Germline V lookup: CDR1 DFQATT, CDR2 SNEGSKA (reference sequence). The CDR3 is 16 amino acids. V gave up 0 bases and J gave up 1 base, with 14 bases separating them.

The CDR3 region is CASSRTGLTHEQYF. The CDR3 nucleotides read TGTGCCAGCAGCCGGACAGGGCTGACGCACGAGCAGTACTTC. The J gene is TRBJ2-7, the V gene TRBV25-1; TRBD1 aligns across 8 bases. Per germline, CDR1 MGHDK and CDR2 SYGVNS. V trimming: 6 bases; J trimming: 5 bases; junction bases outside the gene matches: 9. The CDR3 runs to 14 residues.

This clonotype has ten or more counts. The J gene is TRBJ1-4, the V gene TRBV7-9; 8 bases are shared with TRBD1. From germline, CDR1 is SEHNR and CDR2 FQNEAQ (reference sequence). CDR3 size: 14 residues. V gave up 5 bases and J gave up 6 bases; unmatched junction bases: 5. The CDR3 DNA is TGTGCCAGCAGCCTTAACAGGGGGGATGAAAAACTGTTTTTT. This gives the protein CASSLNRGDEKLFF. The full variable domain, with the rest looked up from reference TRBV7-9 and TRBJ1-4, is DTGVSQNPRHKITKRGQNVTFRCDPISEHNRLYWYRQTLGQGPEFLTYFQNEAQLEKSRLLSDRFSAERPKGSFSTLEIQRTEQGDSAMYLCASSLNRGDEKLFFGSGTQLSVL.

To note about this clonotype: This clone may be a read error of a much larger clone one base away. This chain uses TRBV12-3 or TRBV12-4 with TRBJ2-1, with 10 bases identical to TRBD2. There are 17 residues in the CDR3. In DNA form, the CDR3 reads TGTGCCCGCAGTTTGGTCCCGACTAGCGGGCGCTACAATGAGCAGTTCTTC. As protein: CARSLVPTSGRYNEQFF.

This clonotype was seen a few times. The chain couples TRBV29-1 to TRBJ2-7; possibly TRBD2 for D (6 bases). CDR1 SQVTM and CDR2 ANQGSEA come from the germline V gene. V was shortened by 6 bases and J by 2 bases, with 14 bases between the two germline ends. CDR3 size: 13 residues. The CDR3 reads CSVEGTGAYEQYF. DNA for the CDR3: TGCAGCGTCGAGGGGACTGGAGCCTACGAGCAGTACTTC.

DNA of the CDR3: TGTGCCAGCAGCTTAGTTCTGACGGCCAAAAACATTCAGTACTTC. This sequence encodes CASSLVLTAKNIQYF. The chain recombines TRBV11-2 with TRBJ2-4; D unclear. The germline V gene has CDR1 SGHAT and CDR2 FQNNGV. The CDR3 is 15 residues long. The V and J ends lost 1 base and 1 base respectively, with 8 bases between them.

The V and J genes are TRBV7-8 and TRBJ2-5; D perhaps matches TRBD2 (6 bases). Germline assignment: CDR1 SGHVS and CDR2 FQNEAQ. The CDR3 runs 15 residues. The V end lost 1 base, the J end lost 5 bases, and 14 bases lay between the germline ends. As DNA, the CDR3 is TGTGCCAGCAGCTTAGGAAGCGGGTTTGGGGAGACCCAGTACTTC. Its protein is CASSLGSGFGETQYF.

This clonotype was detected only a few times. The chain carries TRBV14 and TRBJ2-3; TRBD2 matches 10 bases. CDR3 size: 15 residues. The V gene's germline CDR1 is SGHDN and CDR2 FVKESK. V trimming: 3 bases; J trimming: 4 bases; junction bases outside the gene matches: 4. CDR3 sequence reads: CASSQLAGDPDTQYF. The CDR3 coding sequence is TGTGCCAGCAGCCAGCTAGCGGGAGACCCAGATACGCAGTATTTT.

This clonotype has ten or more counts. The gene calls are TRBV2 and TRBJ1-1; no reliable D call. Germline V lookup: CDR1 SNHLY, CDR2 FYNNEI. The CDR3 contains 13 residues. Trimming took 7 bases from V and 4 from J, leaving 13 bases between them. CDR3 sequence (DNA): TGTGCCAGCAATGCGGAGTCTCTCACTGAAGCTTTCTTT. This gives the protein CASNAESLTEAFF. Looking up the rest from reference TRBV2 and TRBJ1-1 gives the full variable domain: EPEVTQTPSHQVTQMGQEVILRCVPISNHLYFYWYRQILGQKVEFLVSFYNNEISEKSEIFDDQFSVERPDGSNFTLKIRSTKLEDSAMYFCASNAESLTEAFFGQGTRLTVV.

The sample holds many counts of this clonotype. The CDR3 DNA is TGTGCCAGCAGCTTAGGGACAGGGGCCTACTACACCTTC. Protein sequence: CASSLGTGAYYTF. The chain has TRBV11-2 and TRBJ1-2, with 9 bases matching TRBD1. Germline V gene data show CDR1 as SGHAT and CDR2 as FQNNGV. The V segment lost 1 base and the J segment 10 bases; nucleotides outside the gene matches: 4. The CDR3 loop spans 13 amino acids.

The chain couples TRBV9 to TRBJ1-5; unclear D gene. V was cut by 8 bases and J by 11 bases, with 20 bases left in between. Looked up from germline, CDR1 is SGDLS and CDR2 is YYNGEE. This CDR3 contains 13 residues. CDR3 nucleotides: TGTGCCAGTTCTTTGGAGGGCGATTCAGCCCAGCATTTT. Amino acid sequence: CASSLEGDSAQHF.

This clonotype was found many times. The chain joins TRBV12-3 or TRBV12-4 to TRBJ2-4; 7 bases fit TRBD2. V trimming: 7 bases; J trimming: 2 bases; junction bases outside the gene matches: 5. CDR3 length: 14 residues. The CDR3 nucleotides read TGTGCCAGCACCAAGCGGGAAACCAAAAACATTCAGTACTTC. Its translation is CASTKRETKNIQYF.

In this sample, this clonotype turned up many times. The chain joins TRBV5-1 to TRBJ1-6; D call uncertain. Germline V gene lookup returns CDR1 SGHRS and CDR2 YFSETQ. Trimming cost V 2 bases and J 9 bases, with 9 bases left between them. The CDR3 contains 13 residues. CDR3 nucleotide sequence: TGCGCCAGCAGCTTAGATCAGCTTTCACCCCTCCACTTT. It codes for CASSLDQLSPLHF.

Many counts were recorded for this clonotype. This chain connects TRBV7-3 to TRBJ2-2; D unclear. This CDR3 is built from 14 residues. CDR1 is SGHTA and CDR2 is FQGTGA in the germline V gene. V was cut by 5 bases and J by 4 bases, with 11 bases left in between. The CDR3 protein is CASSPHGGTGELFF. DNA for the CDR3: TGTGCCAGCAGCCCGCATGGCGGCACCGGGGAGCTGTTTTTT. Supplemented by reference TRBV7-3 and TRBJ2-2, the full variable domain reads GAGVSQTPSNKVTEKGKYVELRCDPISGHTALYWYRQSLGQGPEFLIYFQGTGAADDSGLPNDRFFAVRPEGSVSTLKIQRTERGDSAVYLCASSPHGGTGELFFGEGSRLTVL.

V is TRBV4-2 and J is TRBJ2-7, with 11 bases aligning to TRBD1. The length of the CDR3 is 15 residues. The germline CDR1 and CDR2 sequences are LGHNA and YNFKEQ. Trimming removed 4 bases from V and 2 bases from J; junction bases left unmatched: 4. The CDR3 DNA follows: TGTGCCAGCAGCCCGCCGGGACAGGGGGCCTACGAGCAGTACTTC. This codes for CASSPPGQGAYEQYF.

This clonotype was seen at least ten times. The chain combines TRBV6-5 with TRBJ2-7; D is uncertain. V was cut by 2 bases and J by 0 bases, with 5 bases left in between. The germline CDR1 and CDR2 sequences are MNHEY and SVGAGI. The CDR3 covers 13 residues. CDR3 coding DNA: TGTGCCAGCAGTTACCGACGCTCCTACGAGCAGTACTTC. Translating it yields CASSYRRSYEQYF.